This T cell receptor beta chain was profiled in a study of beta chain features in type 1 diabetes. Germline V CDR1 and CDR2: MNHEY, SVGAGI. CDR3 length equals 13 residues. V gave up 8 bases and J gave up 3 bases, with 11 bases separating them. Over 95% purity was reached by all sorted populations. Expressed TCRB transcripts were sequenced, since all the RNA that had been isolated was reverse transcribed. TCRdb keeps only in-frame clones here, not all; method: immunoSEQ multiplex PCR. The table lists under 950,000 clones, about a sixth of them singletons, with 0.02% to 0.03% in the top ten. Material: naive CD4+ T cells from blood. This chain joins TRBV6-5 and TRBJ1-5; no clear D. The sequence was collected from a woman aged 18-29 years in good health. The CDR3 coding sequence is TGTGCCAGCGGGAGGGTGCCCAATCAGCCCCAGCATTTT. Its translation: CASGRVPNQPQHF.